These 8 T cell receptor beta chains share one sample of origin, sequenced in a study of cytomegalovirus exposure and HLA in healthy donors. Amplification used 60 Vbeta primers and 13 Jbeta primers. TCRdb keeps only in-frame clones here, not all; method: immunoSEQ multiplex PCR. The sample yields approximately 120,000 clones, about 78% seen once. The sample comprised PBMCs. These receptors were taken from a man in his fifties or sixties in good health and CMV-seronegative.

V and J are TRBV27 and TRBJ1-2; 8 bases match TRBD1. V was pared by 5 bases and J by 6 bases, with 8 bases of the junction left unmatched. CDR3 length: 14 residues. The germline CDR1 and CDR2 sequences are MNHEY and SMNVEV (reference sequence). In DNA form, the CDR3 reads TGTGCCAGCAGTCCCCGACAGGGGACAGATGGCTACACCTTC. Its protein is CASSPRQGTDGYTF.

V and J are TRBV5-1 and TRBJ2-1; 10 bases align to TRBD2. The germline CDR1 and CDR2 sequences are SGHRS and YFSETQ. V dropped 2 bases and J dropped 2; count of bases not matched to a gene: 7. The CDR3 length is 17 residues. The CDR3 region is CASSFTPSGSTYNEQFF. DNA for the CDR3: TGCGCCAGCAGCTTTACCCCTAGCGGGAGTACCTACAATGAGCAGTTCTTC.

This sequence joins TRBV5-1 and TRBJ2-1, with TRBD2 matching over 9 bases. Germline V lookup: CDR1 SGHRS, CDR2 YFSETQ. This CDR3 has 18 amino acids. J was trimmed by 7 bases and V by 4 bases; bases with no gene match: 18. In DNA, the CDR3 is TGCGCCAGCAGCGAATTTGCGGGAGGGTCTAGCGGGAAGAATGAGCAGTTCTTC. Protein sequence: CASSEFAGGSSGKNEQFF.

The rearrangement uses TRBV30 and TRBJ2-1; no clear D. The V end was cut by 1 base, the J end by 8 bases, with 9 bases between. Germline CDR1 reads GTSNPN; CDR2 reads SVGIG (reference sequence). The CDR3 is made up of 12 amino acids. The CDR3 spells CAWSAGFHEQFF. The CDR3 DNA reads as TGTGCCTGGAGTGCGGGTTTCCATGAGCAGTTCTTC. The full variable domain, with the rest looked up from reference TRBV30 and TRBJ2-1, is SQTIHQWPATLVQPVGSPLSLECTVEGTSNPNLYWYRQAAGRGLQLLFYSVGIGQISSEVPQNLSASRPQDRQFILSSKKLLLSDSGFYLCAWSAGFHEQFFGPGTRLTVL.

The genes are TRBV19 and TRBJ2-1; 8 bases align to TRBD2. The germline CDR1 and CDR2 sequences are LNHDA and SQIVND (reference sequence). CDR3 length: 13 amino acids. The V and J ends lost 6 bases and 7 bases, in that order; junction bases with no gene match: 5. CDR3 sequence (DNA): TGTGCCAGTAGGCCCTCGGGGGGGAATGAGCAGTTCTTC. Translation: CASRPSGGNEQFF. The full variable domain, completed using reference TRBV19 and TRBJ2-1, is DGGITQSPKYLFRKEGQNVTLSCEQNLNHDAMYWYRQDPGQGLRLIYYSQIVNDFQKGDIAEGYSVSREKKESFPLTVTSAQKNPTAFYLCASRPSGGNEQFFGPGTRLTVL.

The CDR3 here is CASTTVSGQGNEQYF. As DNA, the CDR3 is TGTGCCAGTACTACAGTGTCCGGACAGGGTAACGAGCAGTACTTC. This sequence joins TRBV19 and TRBJ2-7, with 8 bases fitting TRBD1. Per germline, CDR1 LNHDA and CDR2 SQIVND (reference sequence). The CDR3 consists of 15 residues. The V gene end was trimmed by 7 bases and the J gene end by 5 bases; junction bases not matched to a gene: 13.

V gene TRBV27 combines with J gene TRBJ2-2; 10 bases are a match to TRBD2. There are 15 residues in the CDR3. Unmatched junction bases numbered 4, after V lost 6 bases and J lost 3 bases. Germline V lookup: CDR1 MNHEY, CDR2 SMNVEV (reference sequence). The DNA of the CDR3 is TGTGCCAGCAGCCCTAGCGGGAGCTACACCGGGGAGCTGTTTTTT. As protein: CASSPSGSYTGELFF.

V gene TRBV5-6 combines with J gene TRBJ1-2; TRBD1 agrees at 10 bases. Germline lookup yields CDR1 SGHDT and CDR2 YYEEEE. The CDR3 contains 15 residues. With V trimmed by 2 bases and J by 7 bases, 8 bases remained unmatched. The chain's CDR3 is CASSFRGTGVRGYTF. DNA of the CDR3: TGTGCCAGCAGCTTTAGAGGGACAGGGGTGCGTGGCTACACCTTC.